These 25 T cell receptor beta chains were all obtained from the same sample, sequenced in a study of T cell repertoires in cytomegalovirus infection. TCRdb re-called the reads with MiXCR, one entry per CDR3 protein. The table shows hundreds of thousands of distinct CDR3 sequences, with roughly 30% occurring only once. These receptors are not linked to any known antigen. This specimen consisted of cultured CD8+ T cells from PBMCs, obtained from culture after CMV antigen stimulation. The source of these receptors is a human donor in good health (CMV status not recorded). Some clones in this sample may be carry-over from other donors' samples.

The V and J genes are TRBV7-9 and TRBJ1-2; perhaps TRBD1 as D (5 bases). This CDR3 contains 13 residues. Trimming left V 4 bases short and J 3 bases short, with 9 bases between. CDR1 is SEHNR, CDR2 FQNEAQ, per germline (reference sequence). CDR3 sequence (DNA): TGTGCCAGCAGCTCAGCGGGGCACTATGGCTACACCTTC. It encodes CASSSAGHYGYTF.

This clonotype was picked up many times. The chain uses TRBV7-8 and TRBJ1-1, with D hard to call. There are 13 residues in the CDR3. The V and J ends lost 5 bases and 6 bases respectively, with 13 bases between them. The V gene's germline CDR1 is SGHVS and CDR2 FQNEAQ. In DNA form, the CDR3 reads TGTGCCAGCAGCATCGGACGGACTCCTGAAGCTTTCTTT. Its translation is CASSIGRTPEAFF.

The V gene is TRBV7-6, the J gene TRBJ2-5; 9 bases line up with TRBD2. With 4 bases clipped from V and 5 bases from J, the junction kept 8 bases outside the gene matches. The CDR3 is 15 amino acids. CDR1 and CDR2 from the germline V gene are SGHVS and FNYEAQ. For the CDR3, the DNA is TGTGCCAGCAGCTCCTTCGCGGGGGGGCCGGAGACCCAGTACTTC. Translation: CASSSFAGGPETQYF.

This clonotype was observed a handful of times. The chain couples TRBV24-1 to TRBJ1-2, with 9 positions matching TRBD1. Looked up from germline, CDR1 is KGHDR and CDR2 is SFDVKD. J was trimmed by 4 bases and V by 4 bases; bases with no gene match: 3. The CDR3 is 14 amino acids. CDR3 DNA sequence: TGTGCCACCAGTGACAGGGACAGGGTCTATGGCTACACCTTC. This encodes CATSDRDRVYGYTF.

This clonotype came up many times. CDR3 sequence: CASSPPGSSYNEQFF. The CDR3 DNA reads as TGTGCCAGTAGTCCCCCGGGGAGCTCCTACAATGAGCAGTTCTTC. The rearrangement links TRBV7-9 to TRBJ2-1; TRBD2 is a possible D gene (5 bases). There are 15 residues in the CDR3. Germline V gene sequence: CDR1 SEHNR, CDR2 FQNEAQ (reference sequence). The ends were cut back, 9 bases at V and 0 bases at J, with 15 bases in the middle.

The chain couples TRBV7-9 to TRBJ2-1; no firm D call. CDR1 is SEHNR and CDR2 is FQNEAQ in the germline V gene (reference sequence). The CDR3 loop spans 12 amino acids. V lost 5 bases and J lost 6, with 8 bases in between. CDR3 coding DNA: TGTGCCAGCAGCCCATCGGTCAATGAGCAGTTCTTC. As protein: CASSPSVNEQFF. Using reference TRBV7-9 and TRBJ2-1 for the parts outside the CDR3, the full variable domain is DTGVSQNPRHKITKRGQNVTFRCDPISEHNRLYWYRQTLGQGPEFLTYFQNEAQLEKSRLLSDRFSAERPKGSFSTLEIQRTEQGDSAMYLCASSPSVNEQFFGPGTRLTVL.

The J gene is TRBJ1-5, the V gene TRBV12-3 or TRBV12-4; D uncertain. The CDR3 extends over 15 amino acids. V was pared by 8 bases and J by 2 bases, with 16 bases between. The chain's CDR3 is CASSTFRDGNQPQHF. Here the CDR3 DNA reads TGTGCCAGCTCGACATTCCGTGATGGCAATCAGCCCCAGCATTTT.

The chain uses TRBV20-1 and TRBJ1-3; D unresolved. CDR3 length: 14 residues. Germline V gene data show CDR1 as DFQATT and CDR2 as SNEGSKA (reference sequence). V gave up 0 bases and J gave up 1 base, with 7 bases separating them. CDR3 DNA sequence: TGCAGTGCTAGAGATCAATTTTCTGGAAACACCATATATTTT. It codes for CSARDQFSGNTIYF.

The genes are TRBV27 and TRBJ1-1; D is unresolved. Germline assignment: CDR1 MNHEY and CDR2 SMNVEV (reference sequence). The CDR3 length is 14 residues. V lost 4 bases to trimming and J lost 0 bases, with 9 bases between them. CDR3 loop: CASSSARMNTEAFF. CDR3 DNA: TGTGCCAGCAGTTCCGCCAGGATGAACACTGAAGCTTTCTTT.

Concerning this clonotype: An end of the junction differs from the germline gene, which may be a read error. The V call is TRBV6-1, the J call TRBJ2-3; 8 positions match TRBD2. The CDR3 has 16 amino acids. CDR1 and CDR2 from the germline V gene are MNHNS and SASEGT. DNA for the CDR3: TGTGCCAGCAGGACGGGAGGGGGGGGGACCACAGATACTCAGTATTTT. Its protein product is CASRTGGGGTTDTQYF.

The chain joins TRBV10-3 to TRBJ2-5; D may match TRBD1 or TRBD2 (5 bases each). The CDR3 is 14 residues long. V lost 5 bases and J lost 4, with 14 bases in between. Germline CDR1 reads ENHRY; CDR2 reads SYGVKD. CDR3: CAISHPGTAETQYF. Written as DNA, the CDR3 is TGTGCCATCAGTCATCCCGGGACGGCAGAGACCCAGTACTTC.

The J gene is TRBJ2-1, the V gene TRBV6-1; the D gene is possibly TRBD1 (6 bases). This CDR3 comprises 13 residues. V was clipped by 5 bases and J by 6 bases, with 11 bases between them. The germline V gene has CDR1 MNHNS and CDR2 SASEGT. CDR3 bases: TGTGCCAGCAGTCAGACAGGTTCCAATGAGCAGTTCTTC. It translates to CASSQTGSNEQFF.

The rearrangement uses TRBV2 and TRBJ2-3; 8 bases are shared with TRBD2. The germline CDR1 and CDR2 sequences are SNHLY and FYNNEI. The CDR3 has 16 residues. V was clipped by 10 bases and J by 2 bases; unmatched bases: 14. The CDR3, as DNA: TGTGCCACTCGGGGGGGCGGGGGGCCCTCCACAGATACGCAGTATTTT. This codes for CATRGGGGPSTDTQYF.

The table lists this clonotype with a few counts. The V and J genes are TRBV12-5 and TRBJ1-6, with D hard to call. The V end lost 0 bases, the J end lost 7 bases, and 10 bases lay between the germline ends. The CDR3 consists of 15 residues. Per germline, CDR1 LGHNT and CDR2 FRNRAP. The CDR3 spells CASGLVLGENSPLHF. The CDR3 DNA sequence: TGTGCTAGTGGTTTGGTACTAGGTGAAAATTCACCCCTCCACTTT.

The chain links TRBV28 to TRBJ1-4; D perhaps matches TRBD1 (6 bases). V dropped 6 bases and J dropped 7 bases, with 15 bases sitting between them. Germline V CDR1 and CDR2: MDHEN, SYDVKM. The CDR3 has 14 amino acids. The CDR3 loop is CASSLTGRGEKLFF. CDR3 nucleotides: TGTGCCAGCAGCCTGACAGGAAGGGGTGAAAAACTGTTTTTT.

The CDR3 DNA is TGCAGTGCTAGTCTTCTAGCGGGGGGCCTTGAGCAGTTCTTC. It translates to CSASLLAGGLEQFF. This chain uses TRBV20-1 with TRBJ2-1; 11 bases fit TRBD2. Looked up from germline, CDR1 is DFQATT and CDR2 is SNEGSKA (reference sequence). Trimming took 3 bases from V and 9 from J; bases not matched to a gene: 7. This CDR3 is built from 14 residues.

This chain uses TRBV9 with TRBJ2-1; D is undetermined. Deletions cut 6 bases from V and 5 bases from J, with 6 bases between. Germline lookup yields CDR1 SGDLS and CDR2 YYNGEE. This CDR3 is 11 amino acids long. The CDR3 spells CASKRNNEQFF. CDR3 nucleotides: TGTGCCAGCAAAAGGAACAATGAGCAGTTCTTC.

This clonotype occurred a few times. The chain links TRBV7-6 to TRBJ1-5; TRBD1 agrees at 11 bases. Germline V CDR1 and CDR2: SGHVS, FNYEAQ. V lost 1 base and J lost 1; bases outside the gene matches: 12. This CDR3 spans 20 amino acids. The CDR3 here is CASSLEVPGQGGLSNQPQHF. CDR3 DNA: TGTGCCAGCAGCTTAGAGGTCCCGGGACAGGGGGGCTTGAGCAATCAGCCCCAGCATTTT. The whole variable domain, remainder taken from reference TRBV7-6 and TRBJ1-5, is GAGVSQSPRYKVTKRGQDVALRCDPISGHVSLYWYRQALGQGPEFLTYFNYEAQQDKSGLPNDRFSAERPEGSISTLTIQRTEQRDSAMYRCASSLEVPGQGGLSNQPQHFGDGTRLSIL.

The chain uses TRBV27 and TRBJ1-2, with D possibly being TRBD1 (5 bases). CDR3 length: 14 amino acids. V lost 5 bases and J lost 4, with 14 bases in between. CDR1 and CDR2 (germline): MNHEY, SMNVEV (reference sequence). The CDR3 coding sequence is TGTGCCAGCAGTCCGCCCGACAGCTCCTATGGCTACACCTTC. Translation: CASSPPDSSYGYTF.

V and J are TRBV5-4 and TRBJ2-3; 11 nucleotides line up with TRBD2. The CDR3 is 17 amino acids. The junction had 9 bases not matched to a gene; V was cut back by 4 bases and J by 2 bases. Germline V lookup: CDR1 SGHNT, CDR2 YYREEE (reference sequence). The CDR3 sequence: CASSPPLAGAPTDTQYF. CDR3 DNA sequence: TGTGCCAGCAGCCCCCCACTAGCGGGGGCCCCCACAGATACGCAGTATTTT. The whole variable domain, filled in from reference TRBV5-4 and TRBJ2-3, reads ETGVTQSPTHLIKTRGQQVTLRCSSQSGHNTVSWYQQALGQGPQFIFQYYREEENGRGNFPPRFSGLQFPNYSSELNVNALELDDSALYLCASSPPLAGAPTDTQYFGPGTRLTVL.

This chain's CDR3 is CSARDRGAIVDYGYTF. CDR3 DNA sequence: TGCAGTGCTAGAGACCGGGGGGCAATTGTTGACTATGGCTACACCTTC. The chain carries TRBV20-1 and TRBJ1-2, with D maybe TRBD1 (6 bases). The CDR3 length is 16 residues. With 0 bases removed from V and 3 bases from J, the gap between germline ends came to 17 bases. Germline CDR1 and CDR2: DFQATT and SNEGSKA (reference sequence).

The chain is built from TRBV27 and TRBJ2-1; 8 positions agree with TRBD2. The junction had 5 bases not matched to a gene; V was cut back by 2 bases and J by 5 bases. CDR1 and CDR2 from the germline V gene are MNHEY and SMNVEV (reference sequence). There are 15 residues in the CDR3. The CDR3 reads CASSLAGGWNNEQFF. The CDR3 DNA is TGTGCCAGCAGTTTAGCGGGGGGCTGGAACAATGAGCAGTTCTTC.

This clonotype was counted once. The rearrangement uses TRBV27 and TRBJ2-3, with 11 bases matching TRBD2. CDR1 and CDR2 (germline): MNHEY, SMNVEV (reference sequence). J lost 0 bases, V lost 8 bases, and 7 bases had no gene match. This CDR3 has 16 amino acids. CDR3 nucleotide sequence: TGTGCCAGCTTTAGCGGGGGGGTATCTAGCACAGATACGCAGTATTTT. Amino acids: CASFSGGVSSTDTQYF.

With regard to this clonotype: Germline and junction disagree at one end, which may indicate a read error. This chain links TRBV6-6 with TRBJ2-1, with 11 positions matching TRBD2. The CDR3 has 13 residues. Per germline, CDR1 MNHNY and CDR2 SVGAGI (reference sequence). The CDR3 DNA sequence: TGTGTCAGCAGTTACCGGACTAGCGGGGAGCAGTTCTTC. Its translation: CVSSYRTSGEQFF.

Comment on this clonotype: One end of the junction is discordant with germline, which a read error may explain. The chain joins TRBV6-2 or TRBV6-3 to TRBJ1-5; 8 positions agree with TRBD1. The CDR3 has 13 residues. From germline, CDR1 is MNHEY and CDR2 SVGEGT. The CDR3 nucleotides read TGTGCCGGCAGTTACTCAGGGGGCAAGCCCCAGCATTTT. It is translated as CAGSYSGGKPQHF.